One and the same sample provided the 25 T cell receptor beta chains below, sequenced in a study of regulatory T cells in long-lasting Graves disease. Time point denoted: newly diagnosed GD, antithyroid drugs for less than 3 months. From RNA extracted from PBMCs, the TCR library was made. CDR3 regions were amplified by Arm-PCR using iRepertoire HTBI primers to build TCR beta libraries. TCRdb fed the multiplex PCR reads into MiXCR, producing one record per CDR3 protein. The sample lists 420,000 or so distinct CDR3 sequences, about 16% occurring once. Separately, the same data were catalogued under a study of T cells in Graves' hyperthyroidism and ophthalmopathy.

The input for sequencing was peripheral blood mononuclear cells (PBMCs), taken at new diagnosis, from a patient treated with antithyroid drugs. These receptors were obtained from a woman aged 18-29 years with Graves disease.

This clonotype was counted only a few times. V is TRBV10-3 and J is TRBJ1-5; the D is unclear. With 4 bases removed from V and 5 bases from J, the gap between germline ends came to 18 bases. This CDR3 contains 16 residues. Germline CDR1 and CDR2: ENHRY and SYGVKD. The CDR3 bases are TGTGCCATCAGTGTGGATAGGCAGCCCTTCGATCAGCCCCAGCATTTT. Its protein product is CAISVDRQPFDQPQHF.

The genes are TRBV7-3 and TRBJ2-1; 9 bases align to TRBD2. Unmatched junction bases numbered 9, after V lost 8 bases and J lost 4 bases. This CDR3 is built from 15 residues. The germline CDR1 and CDR2 sequences are SGHTA and FQGTGA. CDR3 amino acids: CASSREGDLYNEQFF. CDR3 nucleotides: TGTGCCAGCTCGCGGGAGGGCGACCTATACAATGAGCAGTTCTTC.

This clonotype was seen only a few times. A read error is possible here, since a much larger clone lies one base away. This chain links TRBV20-1 with TRBJ2-1; 8 nucleotides agree with TRBD1. In germline, CDR1 is DFQATT, CDR2 SNEGSKA (reference sequence). CDR3 length: 16 amino acids. CDR3 nucleotide sequence: TGCAGTGCCACGCTCCCCGGACAGGGCAGGGAGAATGAGCATTTCTTC. Translated, it gives CSATLPGQGRENEHFF.

The sample holds a few counts of this clonotype. This CDR3 is CASSIVPGEGLYEQYF. CDR3 coding DNA: TGTGCCAGCAGCATTGTTCCGGGAGAGGGACTTTACGAGCAGTACTTC. This chain links TRBV7-2 with TRBJ2-7; maybe TRBD2 (6 bases). The germline V gene encodes CDR1 SGHTA and CDR2 FQGNSA. V dropped 5 bases and J dropped 4 bases, with 21 bases sitting between them. The CDR3 runs to 16 residues.

This clonotype occurred many times. The chain is built from TRBV18 and TRBJ2-5, with D possibly being TRBD2 (5 bases). The CDR3 sequence is 13 residues long. V dropped 8 bases and J dropped 5 bases, with 15 bases sitting between them. CDR1 KGHSH and CDR2 LQKENI come from the germline V gene. The CDR3 nucleotides are TGTGCCAGCGAGGACGGGATGGGGGAGACCCAGTACTTC. Its translation is CASEDGMGETQYF. The full variable domain, with the rest looked up from reference TRBV18 and TRBJ2-5, is NAGVMQNPRHLVRRRGQEARLRCSPMKGHSHVYWYRQLPEEGLKFMVYLQKENIIDESGMPKERFSAEFPKEGPSILRIQQVVRGDSAAYFCASEDGMGETQYFGPGTRLLVL.

This clonotype was seen repeatedly, ten times or more. The chain links TRBV7-9 to TRBJ1-1; a weak D match, TRBD1 (6 bases). The V end was cut by 0 bases, the J end by 1 base, with 12 bases between. The CDR3 is made up of 16 amino acids. In germline, CDR1 is SEHNR, CDR2 FQNEAQ (reference sequence). The CDR3 nucleotides are TGTGCCAGCAGCTTAGCTGGTGGGGGGCCGAACACTGAAGCTTTCTTT. This encodes CASSLAGGGPNTEAFF.

This chain links TRBV12-3 or TRBV12-4 with TRBJ2-7; TRBD2 aligns across 7 bases. With V trimmed by 6 bases and J by 2 bases, 10 bases remained unmatched. The CDR3 length is 15 residues. The CDR3 sequence is CASSPDEGGPYEQYF. In DNA, the CDR3 is TGTGCCAGCAGCCCTGATGAGGGAGGGCCCTACGAGCAGTACTTC.

This clonotype was counted ten times or more. The genes are TRBV12-3 or TRBV12-4 and TRBJ2-3; TRBD2 matches 8 bases. The ends lost 8 bases at V and 7 bases at J; junction bases unmatched: 5. The CDR3 spans 12 residues. DNA for the CDR3: TGTGCCAGCGGAACTAGCGGAAATACGCAGTATTTT. Protein product: CASGTSGNTQYF.

This clonotype was observed a few times. V usage is TRBV19 and J usage is TRBJ2-1; D is undetermined. Looked up from germline, CDR1 is LNHDA and CDR2 is SQIVND (reference sequence). The CDR3 sequence is 12 residues long. Trimming took 7 bases from V and 7 from J, leaving 11 bases between them. Here the CDR3 reads CASKGAQNEQFF. The CDR3 DNA reads as TGTGCCAGTAAGGGCGCCCAGAATGAGCAGTTCTTC.

This clonotype appeared many times. The chain has TRBV24-1 and TRBJ2-3, with 10 bases lining up with TRBD2. Germline V gene sequence: CDR1 KGHDR, CDR2 SFDVKD. J was trimmed by 2 bases and V by 3 bases; bases with no gene match: 4. There are 16 residues in the CDR3. In DNA form, the CDR3 reads TGTGCCACCAGTGATCGGACTAGCGGCCACACAGATACGCAGTATTTT. It codes for CATSDRTSGHTDTQYF.

The chain uses TRBV6-4 and TRBJ1-5, with D possibly being TRBD1 (6 bases). Deletions cut 6 bases from V and 3 bases from J, with 9 bases between. Looked up from germline, CDR1 is MRHNA and CDR2 is SNTAGT. There are 13 residues in the CDR3. Here the CDR3 reads CASRDRNNQPQHF. The DNA of the CDR3 is TGTGCCAGCAGGGACAGAAACAATCAGCCCCAGCATTTT.

This clonotype was observed a handful of times. The chain has TRBV7-9 and TRBJ2-7, with D possibly being TRBD2 (5 bases). The V end lost 9 bases, the J end lost 4 bases, and 10 bases lay between the germline ends. The CDR3 is 11 amino acids. CDR1 SEHNR and CDR2 FQNEAQ come from the germline V gene (reference sequence). For the CDR3, the DNA is TGTGCCAGATTTAGGAGGTACGAGCAGTACTTC. Protein product: CARFRRYEQYF.

This clonotype was detected only a few times. The chain uses TRBV6-1 and TRBJ2-7; 11 nucleotides line up with TRBD1. V lost 3 bases and J lost 6; bases outside the gene matches: 4. In germline, CDR1 is MNHNS, CDR2 SASEGT. This CDR3 contains 14 residues. The CDR3 bases are TGTGCCAGCAGTGATGGGACAGGGGGGATCGAGCAGTACTTC. Its translation: CASSDGTGGIEQYF.

This clonotype was seen at least ten times. The chain combines TRBV7-9 with TRBJ1-1; D might be TRBD1 (6 bases). This CDR3 is built from 14 residues. The V gene lost 0 bases and the J gene lost 3 bases, with 8 bases spanning the gap. Germline V lookup: CDR1 SEHNR, CDR2 FQNEAQ (reference sequence). The CDR3: CASSLARGDTEAFF. The DNA of the CDR3 is TGTGCCAGCAGCTTAGCCAGGGGAGACACTGAAGCTTTCTTT. Filled out from reference TRBV7-9 and TRBJ1-1, the complete variable domain reads DTGVSQNPRHKITKRGQNVTFRCDPISEHNRLYWYRQTLGQGPEFLTYFQNEAQLEKSRLLSDRFSAERPKGSFSTLEIQRTEQGDSAMYLCASSLARGDTEAFFGQGTRLTVV.

This chain uses TRBV6-1 with TRBJ2-3; 9 bases align to TRBD2. Germline trimming cut 0 bases from V and 2 bases from J; bases unmatched to any gene: 6. CDR3 size: 17 residues. The germline gives CDR1 MNHNS, CDR2 SASEGT. The CDR3 coding sequence is TGTGCCAGCAGTGAAGCGGCGGGAGGGCCTTACACAGATACGCAGTATTTT. It yields the protein CASSEAAGGPYTDTQYF.

The table lists this clonotype with many counts. Compared with germline, one end of the junction differs, possibly owing to a read error. V is TRBV30 and J is TRBJ1-1, with a tentative D call TRBD1 (5 bases). Germline CDR1 and CDR2: GTSNPN and SVGIG (reference sequence). This CDR3 is 12 amino acids long. The CDR3 DNA reads as TGTGCCTGGAGTTTGACCGGGACGCCTGGTGACTTT. It yields the protein CAWSLTGTPGDF.

For this clonotype: This may be a read error: a much more frequent sequence differs by one nucleotide. The chain has TRBV7-2 and TRBJ2-1; TRBD1 matches 7 bases. The ends lost 6 bases at V and 8 bases at J; junction bases unmatched: 10. CDR1 and CDR2 (germline): SGHTA, FQGNSA. The CDR3 runs to 14 residues. The CDR3: CASSKVGQVDEQFF. DNA for the CDR3: TGTGCCAGCAGTAAAGTCGGACAGGTCGATGAGCAGTTCTTC.

This clonotype was observed a few times. This chain links TRBV24-1 with TRBJ1-2; maybe TRBD1 (6 bases). Looked up from germline, CDR1 is KGHDR and CDR2 is SFDVKD. Between the trimmed V and J ends, which lost 5 bases and 8 bases, there was a span of 17 bases. This CDR3 region has 14 residues. The CDR3 protein is CATSGGGQIAGYTF. CDR3 bases: TGTGCCACCAGTGGTGGGGGACAAATCGCAGGCTACACCTTC.

This clonotype was counted only a few times. Compared with germline, one end of the junction differs, possibly owing to a read error. The CDR3 DNA follows: TGTGCCAGCAGCTTCCGGGCAAGCTCCTATAATTCACCCCTCCGCTTT. It translates to CASSFRASSYNSPLRF. V usage is TRBV11-2 and J usage is TRBJ1-6; D remains unclear. The CDR3 loop spans 16 amino acids. Per germline, CDR1 SGHAT and CDR2 FQNNGV. The whole variable domain, filled in from reference TRBV11-2 and TRBJ1-6, reads EAGVAQSPRYKIIEKRQSVAFWCNPISGHATLYWYQQILGQGPKLLIQFQNNGVVDDSQLPKDRFSAERLKGVDSTLKIQPAKLEDSAVYLCASSFRASSYNSPLRFGNGTRLTVT.

The V gene is TRBV11-2, the J gene TRBJ2-7; D gene uncertain. V lost 0 bases to trimming and J lost 4 bases, with 10 bases between them. The CDR3 contains 14 residues. From germline, CDR1 is SGHAT and CDR2 FQNNGV. CDR3 DNA sequence: TGTGCCAGCAGCTTAGATTTAACGGTGTACGAGCAGTACTTC. Protein product: CASSLDLTVYEQYF.

The chain is built from TRBV3-1 and TRBJ2-4, with TRBD1 matching over 7 bases. Trimming removed 7 bases from V and 9 bases from J; junction bases left unmatched: 6. CDR1 and CDR2 from the germline V gene are LGHDT and YNNKEL (reference sequence). CDR3 length equals 12 residues. The CDR3 bases are TGTGCCAGCACCGACAGGGTCGGCATTCAGTACTTC. It yields the protein CASTDRVGIQYF. The variable domain in full, with the rest retrieved from reference TRBV3-1 and TRBJ2-4, is DTAVSQTPKYLVTQMGNDKSIKCEQNLGHDTMYWYKQDSKKFLKIMFSYNNKELIINETVPNRFSPKSPDKAHLNLHINSLELGDSAVYFCASTDRVGIQYFGAGTRLSVL.

Details on this clonotype: Since a much larger clone is just one base distant, this may be a read error. The V gene is TRBV7-2, the J gene TRBJ2-3; no clear D gene. CDR1 and CDR2 (germline): SGHTA, FQGNSA. This CDR3 is built from 15 residues. CDR3 sequence (DNA): TGCGCCAGCAGCCACGTACAGAGAGGTGCAGGTACGCAGTATTTT. This codes for CASSHVQRGAGTQYF.

This clonotype was seen ten or more times. The junction shows a germline mismatch at one end, possibly a read error. CDR3 residues: CASTLAPWTNQETQYF. CDR3 in DNA: TGTGCCAGCACCTTAGCCCCTTGGACAAACCAAGAGACCCAGTACTTC. This chain links TRBV11-3 with TRBJ2-5; D possibly corresponds to TRBD1 (5 bases). The CDR3 totals 16 residues. Germline CDR1 reads SGHNT; CDR2 reads YENEEA.

This clonotype was observed a few times. The V gene is TRBV9, the J gene TRBJ2-7; 7 positions match TRBD1. With V trimmed by 3 bases and J by 5 bases, 8 bases remained unmatched. CDR3 length: 14 amino acids. Germline assignment: CDR1 SGDLS and CDR2 YYNGEE. The CDR3 nucleotides are TGTGCCAGCAGCGGAGGGGGCGCCTCTGACGAGCAGTACTTC. Translating it yields CASSGGGASDEQYF.

This clonotype was observed a single time. The V and J genes are TRBV14 and TRBJ1-2; a possible D gene is TRBD1 (6 bases). Trimming took 0 bases from V and 5 from J, leaving 10 bases between them. The CDR3 totals 14 residues. Germline CDR1 is SGHDN and CDR2 is FVKESK. The CDR3 region has the DNA TGTGCCAGCAGCCAAGAAACAGGGTCATATGGCTACACCTTC. This sequence encodes CASSQETGSYGYTF. The whole variable domain, remainder taken from reference TRBV14 and TRBJ1-2, is EAGVTQFPSHSVIEKGQTVTLRCDPISGHDNLYWYRRVMGKEIKFLLHFVKESKQDESGMPNNRFLAERTGGTYSTLKVQPAELEDSGVYFCASSQETGSYGYTFGSGTRLTVV.